The 20 T cell receptor beta chains below were found in one sample sequenced in a study of CD8 T cells in Susac syndrome. An amount of RNA that ranged from roughly 0.45 to 1 ug was reverse transcribed with random hexamers. TCRdb reprocessed the immunoSEQ multiplex PCR reads via MiXCR and lists one record per CDR3 protein. Counted here are about 140,000 distinct CDR3 sequences, approximately 95% occurring once; the ten biggest clones make up more than 0.15%. The sample comprised CD8+ T cells from PBMCs. These receptors all stem from a human donor with Susac syndrome.

The rearrangement joins TRBV9 to TRBJ2-1, with unresolved D. The CDR3 extends over 14 amino acids. The germline gives CDR1 SGDLS, CDR2 YYNGEE. The V end lost 4 bases, the J end lost 9 bases, and 17 bases lay between the germline ends. The CDR3 is CASSPEPPNGEQFF. As DNA, the CDR3 is TGTGCCAGCAGCCCCGAGCCCCCCAATGGTGAGCAGTTCTTC.

CDR3 region: CASSPAITNYGYTF. The CDR3 DNA sequence: TGTGCCAGTAGTCCCGCCATAACCAACTATGGCTACACCTTC. This chain connects TRBV19 to TRBJ1-2; no clear D. The CDR3 is made up of 14 amino acids. Germline V lookup: CDR1 LNHDA, CDR2 SQIVND (reference sequence). The V gene lost 5 bases and the J gene lost 2 bases, with 12 bases spanning the gap.

The CDR3 is CASSVFAGGEKLFF. The CDR3 DNA is TGTGCCAGCAGTGTCTTTGCGGGGGGTGAAAAACTGTTTTTT. This chain connects TRBV12-3 or TRBV12-4 to TRBJ1-4, with D possibly TRBD1 on 5 matching bases. The ends were cut back, 5 bases at V and 7 bases at J, with 14 bases in the middle. The CDR3 has 14 amino acids.

This chain joins TRBV4-1 and TRBJ2-2; D is uncertain. Germline V gene lookup returns CDR1 MGHRA and CDR2 YSYEKL. With 0 bases removed from V and 3 bases from J, the gap between germline ends came to 11 bases. The CDR3 is made up of 16 amino acids. The CDR3 loop reads CASSQEGEGDTGELFF. CDR3 nucleotide sequence: TGCGCCAGCAGCCAAGAAGGTGAAGGAGACACCGGGGAGCTGTTTTTT.

This chain joins TRBV27 and TRBJ1-3; D is perhaps TRBD1 (5 bases). Germline V gene lookup returns CDR1 MNHEY and CDR2 SMNVEV (reference sequence). This CDR3 contains 14 residues. With 5 bases removed from V and 2 bases from J, the gap between germline ends came to 10 bases. The CDR3 protein is CASSIGTAGNTIYF. The CDR3 nucleotides read TGTGCCAGCAGTATCGGGACGGCTGGAAACACCATATATTTT.

This rearrangement joins TRBV3-1 to TRBJ2-5; TRBD1 might be the D (5 bases). The CDR3 is 15 amino acids. Germline V gives CDR1 LGHDT, CDR2 YNNKEL (reference sequence). Between the trimmed V and J ends, which lost 1 base and 4 bases, there was a span of 13 bases. Here the CDR3 DNA reads TGTGCCAGCAGCCAAGGACCCGACAGAAGAGAGACCCAGTACTTC. Translated: CASSQGPDRRETQYF.

This clonotype was detected once. CDR3 nucleotide sequence: TGTGCCAGCAGCTTAGGTGCAGGGGGGATATATGGCTACACCTTC. It is translated as CASSLGAGGIYGYTF. V and J are TRBV11-2 and TRBJ1-2; 7 positions agree with TRBD1. The J segment lost 5 bases and the V segment lost 1 base, leaving 7 bases of the junction unmatched. The CDR3 extends over 15 amino acids. CDR1 and CDR2 from the germline V gene are SGHAT and FQNNGV.

This chain links TRBV5-1 with TRBJ2-3, with 7 nucleotides matching TRBD2. Germline-derived CDR1 and CDR2 are SGHRS and YFSETQ. V was pared by 0 bases and J by 2 bases, with 6 bases of the junction left unmatched. CDR3 length: 16 amino acids. The CDR3 DNA sequence: TGCGCCAGCAGCTTGGGGGCGGGAGTATCCACAGATACGCAGTATTTT. Encoded protein: CASSLGAGVSTDTQYF.

The chain employs TRBV27 and TRBJ2-7; possible D gene TRBD2, 6 bases. Trimming removed 3 bases at V and 0 bases at J, with 15 bases between. The CDR3 spans 16 residues. Germline V CDR1 and CDR2: MNHEY, SMNVEV (reference sequence). CDR3 DNA: TGTGCCAGCAGTTTGGACCGTGGGAGGAACTCCTACGAGCAGTACTTC. Amino acids: CASSLDRGRNSYEQYF.

Points on this clonotype: One end of the junction fails to match germline, which may point to a read error. The DNA of the CDR3 is TGTGCTAGCAGCCTCGGACCGAGCACCTACAATGAGCAGTTCTTC. This codes for CASSLGPSTYNEQFF. The chain carries TRBV7-7 and TRBJ2-1, with D hard to call. CDR1 and CDR2 (germline): SSHAT, FNYEAQ (reference sequence). The length of the CDR3 is 15 residues.

The J gene is TRBJ2-3, the V gene TRBV19; D unresolved. The CDR3 totals 12 residues. Trimming stripped 2 bases from V and 5 bases from J, with 5 bases between. Germline V CDR1 and CDR2: LNHDA, SQIVND (reference sequence). Written as DNA, the CDR3 is TGTGCCAGTAGTATAAAAGTAGATACGCAGTATTTT. Protein sequence: CASSIKVDTQYF.

The chain employs TRBV7-9 and TRBJ2-1; 10 bases align to TRBD2. The V gene's germline CDR1 is SEHNR and CDR2 FQNEAQ (reference sequence). The CDR3 runs 16 residues. Trimming at V came to 0 bases and at J to 7 bases, leaving 6 bases not matched to a gene. The CDR3 region is CASSLASGLAANEQFF. The CDR3, as DNA: TGTGCCAGCAGCTTAGCTTCTGGACTAGCGGCTAATGAGCAGTTCTTC. Looking up the rest from reference TRBV7-9 and TRBJ2-1 gives the full variable domain: DTGVSQNPRHKITKRGQNVTFRCDPISEHNRLYWYRQTLGQGPEFLTYFQNEAQLEKSRLLSDRFSAERPKGSFSTLEIQRTEQGDSAMYLCASSLASGLAANEQFFGPGTRLTVL.

The J gene is TRBJ2-5, the V gene TRBV7-6; D is uncertain. The CDR3 contains 14 residues. V lost 1 base, J lost 2 bases, and 8 bases lay in between. The germline V gene encodes CDR1 SGHVS and CDR2 FNYEAQ. CDR3 nucleotide sequence: TGTGCCAGCAGCTTAGGGGTCACGCAAGAGACCCAGTACTTC. Protein: CASSLGVTQETQYF. The whole variable domain, remainder taken from reference TRBV7-6 and TRBJ2-5, is GAGVSQSPRYKVTKRGQDVALRCDPISGHVSLYWYRQALGQGPEFLTYFNYEAQQDKSGLPNDRFSAERPEGSISTLTIQRTEQRDSAMYRCASSLGVTQETQYFGPGTRLLVL.

This clonotype occurred once. The CDR3 is CASSFAGQLQETQYF. The CDR3 DNA sequence: TGTGCCAGCAGCTTTGCCGGACAGCTCCAAGAGACCCAGTACTTC. The chain couples TRBV5-4 to TRBJ2-5, with TRBD1 as a possible D gene (6 bases). The V end lost 2 bases, the J end lost 1 base, and 12 bases lay between the germline ends. Germline assignment: CDR1 SGHNT and CDR2 YYREEE (reference sequence). This CDR3 is 15 amino acids long.

V gene TRBV29-1 combines with J gene TRBJ1-2; D is undetermined. Germline assignment: CDR1 SQVTM and CDR2 ANQGSEA. Trimming took 6 bases from V and 10 from J, leaving 18 bases between them. This CDR3 is 12 amino acids long. The CDR3 protein is CSVQEGDGIYTF. The CDR3 DNA sequence: TGCAGCGTCCAAGAAGGCGATGGGATCTACACCTTC.

The V gene is TRBV19, the J gene TRBJ2-3; D may be TRBD1 (6 bases). With 7 bases removed from V and 0 bases from J, the gap between germline ends came to 11 bases. The CDR3 contains 14 residues. Germline V gene data show CDR1 as LNHDA and CDR2 as SQIVND (reference sequence). Written as DNA, the CDR3 is TGTGCCAGTACACAGGGTTGGAGCACAGATACGCAGTATTTT. It is translated as CASTQGWSTDTQYF.

This chain joins TRBV6-1 and TRBJ2-2, with TRBD1 matching 11 bases. Germline V gene sequence: CDR1 MNHNS, CDR2 SASEGT. V gave up 7 bases and J gave up 2 bases; unmatched junction bases: 6. The CDR3 runs 16 residues. The CDR3 is CASNGQGAFNTGELFF. Written as DNA, the CDR3 is TGTGCCAGCAACGGACAGGGGGCCTTTAACACCGGGGAGCTGTTTTTT.

The chain carries TRBV7-8 and TRBJ2-1, with 7 bases identical to TRBD2. Trimming removed 6 bases from V and 5 bases from J; junction bases left unmatched: 7. There are 14 residues in the CDR3. The V gene's germline CDR1 is SGHVS and CDR2 FQNEAQ. This chain's CDR3 is CASSPSGANNEQFF. The DNA of the CDR3 is TGTGCCAGCAGTCCTAGCGGAGCCAACAATGAGCAGTTCTTC.

The chain employs TRBV13 and TRBJ2-7; TRBD2 matches at 11 bases. Trimming at V came to 4 bases and at J to 9 bases, leaving 11 bases not matched to a gene. This CDR3 is built from 15 residues. Germline CDR1 and CDR2: PRHDT and FYEKMQ (reference sequence). CDR3: CASSSRLAGRVPQYF. CDR3 nucleotide sequence: TGTGCCAGCAGCTCACGACTAGCGGGACGGGTACCGCAGTACTTC.

The chain combines TRBV29-1 with TRBJ2-3; D is perhaps TRBD1 (5 bases). CDR3 length: 15 amino acids. V lost 6 bases and J lost 5, with 21 bases in between. Germline V gene sequence: CDR1 SQVTM, CDR2 ANQGSEA. CDR3 sequence: CSVAETDSAIDTQYF. Written as DNA, the CDR3 is TGCAGCGTCGCGGAGACAGACTCAGCAATAGATACGCAGTATTTT.